This T cell receptor beta chain was retrieved from a study of OX40 agonist ivuxolimab in advanced cancers. Across the whole study: Dose-escalation patients were diagnosed with hepatocellular carcinoma, melanoma, renal cell cancer or head and neck cancer. Among those enrolled, mean age was around 60 years (range roughly 20 to 79) and 75% to 85% were male.

Produced via immunoSEQ multiplex PCR; TCRdb's table is partial and in-frame only. The sample has roughly 34,000 clones, roughly 80% seen once. The investigators sampled blood at baseline, at cycle 4 day 1, and at cycle 7 day 1. Germline values: CDR1 MNHNS, CDR2 SASEGT. The CDR3 has 15 amino acids. Trimming left V 1 base short and J 5 bases short, with 13 bases between. Sequencing used CD4+ or CD8+ T cells sorted from blood, obtained in a trial of the OX40 agonist ivuxolimab. The TCR comes from an adult with an advanced solid tumor such as melanoma, head and neck, liver or kidney cancer. The rearrangement uses TRBV6-1 and TRBJ2-3; D possibly corresponds to TRBD1 (5 bases). The CDR3 region has the DNA TGTGCCAGCAGTGAAGTAGGCAGGGATAGAGATACGCAGTATTTT. Translating it yields CASSEVGRDRDTQYF.